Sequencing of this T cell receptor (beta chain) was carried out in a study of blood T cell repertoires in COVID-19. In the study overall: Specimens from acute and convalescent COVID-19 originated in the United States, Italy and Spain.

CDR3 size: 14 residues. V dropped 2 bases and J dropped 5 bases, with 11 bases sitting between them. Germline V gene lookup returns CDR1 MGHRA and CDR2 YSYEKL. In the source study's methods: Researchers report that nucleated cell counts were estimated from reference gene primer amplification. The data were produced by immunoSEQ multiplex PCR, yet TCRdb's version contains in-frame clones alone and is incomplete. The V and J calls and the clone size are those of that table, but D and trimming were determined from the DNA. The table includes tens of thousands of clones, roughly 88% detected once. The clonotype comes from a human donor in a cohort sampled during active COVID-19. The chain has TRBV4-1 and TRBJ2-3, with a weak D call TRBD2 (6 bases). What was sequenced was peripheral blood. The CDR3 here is CASSQLGGRDTQYF. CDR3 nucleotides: TGCGCCAGCAGCCAACTAGGAGGGCGAGATACGCAGTATTTT.